A selection of T cell receptor beta chains follows, all from one sample in a study of T cells in Graves' hyperthyroidism and ophthalmopathy. In TCRdb, the multiplex PCR reads were re-called with MiXCR into one record per CDR3 protein. This sample carries over 650,000 distinct CDR3 sequences, 45% of them seen once, and the ten largest clones take under 8.5%. The sequencing sample was made of peripheral blood or thyroid tissue (not recorded which). The receptors originated from an adult man with Graves' disease, either hyperthyroidism or ophthalmopathy (not recorded which). The CDR3 runs from the conserved cysteine through the conserved F or W. The D gene is left open where the match is weak. Clone size is shown for a subset of rows, as once, few, many or a class of expanded clone.

d_call: TRBD2; clone_size: many; v_call: TRBV10-2; j_call: TRBJ2-2; cdr3_nt: TGCGCCAGCAGTGAGTCGAGCGGGGGGGCGACCGGGGAGCTGTTTTTT; cdr3_aa: CASSESSGGATGELFF
d_call: TRBD1; clone_size: many; v_call: TRBV7-9; j_call: TRBJ2-7; cdr3_nt: TGTGCCAGCAGCTTCCGGGACAGGGCCTACGAGCAGTACTTC; cdr3_aa: CASSFRDRAYEQYF
d_call: .; clone_size: .; v_call: TRBV29-1; j_call: TRBJ2-6; cdr3_nt: TGCAGCGTTGTTCCGGGACGGGGTGAAGCTGGGGCCAACGTCCTGACTTTC; cdr3_aa: CSVVPGRGEAGANVLTF
d_call: .; clone_size: many; v_call: TRBV15; j_call: TRBJ1-4; cdr3_nt: TGTGCCACCAGCAGAGATATAGGTGCAACTAATGAAAAACTGTTTTTT; cdr3_aa: CATSRDIGATNEKLFF
d_call: .; clone_size: few; v_call: TRBV7-9; j_call: TRBJ2-6; cdr3_nt: TGTGCCAGCAGTCCAAAATTCTTCTCTGGGGCCAACGTCCTGACTTTC; cdr3_aa: CASSPKFFSGANVLTF
d_call: TRBD1; clone_size: many; v_call: TRBV20-1; j_call: TRBJ2-7; cdr3_nt: TGCAGTGCTACCGGGACAGCGAACTCCTACGAGCAGTACTTC; cdr3_aa: CSATGTANSYEQYF
d_call: .; clone_size: .; v_call: TRBV6-1; j_call: TRBJ1-1; cdr3_nt: TGTGCCAGCAGACTGGGACGGCTGAACACTGAAGCTTTCTTT; cdr3_aa: CASRLGRLNTEAFF
d_call: TRBD1; clone_size: .; v_call: TRBV9; j_call: TRBJ1-6; cdr3_nt: TGTGCCAGCAGCGACACAGGGGACATCCACAATTCACCCCTCCACTTT; cdr3_aa: CASSDTGDIHNSPLHF
d_call: TRBD1; clone_size: many; v_call: TRBV7-8; j_call: TRBJ2-5; cdr3_nt: TGTGCCAGCAGCCTCCCGGGACAGGGAGGCGAGACCCAGTACTTC; cdr3_aa: CASSLPGQGGETQYF
d_call: .; clone_size: few; v_call: TRBV29-1; j_call: TRBJ2-2; cdr3_nt: TGCAGCGGGACAGTAAGGACCGGGGAGCTGTTTTTT; cdr3_aa: CSGTVRTGELFF
d_call: .; clone_size: once; v_call: TRBV4-1; j_call: TRBJ2-7; cdr3_nt: TGCGAACCGGAGGGCTACGAGCGGTACTTC; cdr3_aa: CEPEGYERYF
d_call: TRBD2; clone_size: once; v_call: TRBV20-1; j_call: TRBJ2-2; cdr3_nt: TGCAGTGCTAGAGGGACTAGCGGGAGAAACACCGGGGAGCTGTTTTTT; cdr3_aa: CSARGTSGRNTGELFF
d_call: .; clone_size: .; v_call: TRBV2; j_call: TRBJ1-1; cdr3_nt: TGTGCCAGCAGTGAAAACGACTTGACCTCTGAAGCTTTCTTT; cdr3_aa: CASSENDLTSEAFF
d_call: TRBD1; clone_size: .; v_call: TRBV2; j_call: TRBJ1-3; cdr3_nt: TGTGCCAGCAGGGCCGGGACAGCGAACACCATATATTTT; cdr3_aa: CASRAGTANTIYF
d_call: .; clone_size: .; v_call: TRBV11-2; j_call: TRBJ1-1; cdr3_nt: TGTGCCACCAAATCACGGAACACTGAAGCTTTCTTT; cdr3_aa: CATKSRNTEAFF
d_call: .; clone_size: .; v_call: TRBV9; j_call: TRBJ1-5; cdr3_nt: TGTGCCAGCAGCGTTGGACCCCAGCATTTT; cdr3_aa: CASSVGPQHF
d_call: TRBD1; clone_size: .; v_call: TRBV29-1; j_call: TRBJ2-7; cdr3_nt: TGCAGCGTTCAGGGGATGGGGACAGACCAGCAGTACTTC; cdr3_aa: CSVQGMGTDQQYF
d_call: .; clone_size: .; v_call: TRBV5-4; j_call: TRBJ1-4; cdr3_nt: TGTGCCAGCAGCCACGGTGGAACTAATGAAAAACTGTTTTTT; cdr3_aa: CASSHGGTNEKLFF
d_call: .; clone_size: many; v_call: TRBV7-2; j_call: TRBJ2-5; cdr3_nt: TGTGCCAGCAGCCCCCAGCAAGGTTGGGAGACCCAGTACTTC; cdr3_aa: CASSPQQGWETQYF
d_call: TRBD1; clone_size: .; v_call: TRBV10-3; j_call: TRBJ1-3; cdr3_nt: TGTGCCAGCAGTTGGGGGACAGGGGTTTACACCATATATTTT; cdr3_aa: CASSWGTGVYTIYF
d_call: TRBD1; clone_size: .; v_call: TRBV7-9; j_call: TRBJ2-7; cdr3_nt: TGTGCCAGCAGCCAACCCGGGACAGGGGGCAGGAACGAGCAGTACTTC; cdr3_aa: CASSQPGTGGRNEQYF